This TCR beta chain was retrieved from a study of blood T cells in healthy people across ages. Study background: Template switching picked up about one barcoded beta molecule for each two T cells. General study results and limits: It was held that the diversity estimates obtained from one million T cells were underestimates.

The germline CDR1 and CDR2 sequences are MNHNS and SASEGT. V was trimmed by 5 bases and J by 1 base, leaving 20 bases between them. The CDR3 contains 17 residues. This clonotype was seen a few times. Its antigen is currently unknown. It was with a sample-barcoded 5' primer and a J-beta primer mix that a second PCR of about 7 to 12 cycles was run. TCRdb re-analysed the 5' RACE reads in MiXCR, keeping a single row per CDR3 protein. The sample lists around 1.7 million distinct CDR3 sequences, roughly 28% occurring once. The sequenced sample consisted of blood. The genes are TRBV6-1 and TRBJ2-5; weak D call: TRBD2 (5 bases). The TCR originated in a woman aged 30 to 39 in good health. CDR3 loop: CASSPPPGRRPQETQYF. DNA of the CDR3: TGTGCCAGCAGTCCACCCCCCGGACGGAGGCCCCAAGAGACCCAGTACTTC.